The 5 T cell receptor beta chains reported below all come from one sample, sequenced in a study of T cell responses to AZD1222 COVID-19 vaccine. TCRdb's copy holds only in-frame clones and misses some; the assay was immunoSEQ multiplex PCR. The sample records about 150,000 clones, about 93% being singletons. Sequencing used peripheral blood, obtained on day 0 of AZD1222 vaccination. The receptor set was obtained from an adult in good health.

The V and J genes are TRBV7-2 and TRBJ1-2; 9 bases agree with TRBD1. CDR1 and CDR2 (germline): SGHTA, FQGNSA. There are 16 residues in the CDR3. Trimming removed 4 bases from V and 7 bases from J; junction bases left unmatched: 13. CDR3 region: CASSSQTGTGTSGYTF. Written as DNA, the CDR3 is TGTGCCAGCAGCTCCCAAACCGGGACAGGGACTTCTGGCTACACCTTC.

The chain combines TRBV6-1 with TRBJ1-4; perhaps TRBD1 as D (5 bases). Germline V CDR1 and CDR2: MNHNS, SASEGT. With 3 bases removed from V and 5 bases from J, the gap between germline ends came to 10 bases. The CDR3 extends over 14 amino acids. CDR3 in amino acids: CASSDGTANEKLFF. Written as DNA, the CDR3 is TGTGCCAGCAGTGACGGGACGGCGAATGAAAAACTGTTTTTT.

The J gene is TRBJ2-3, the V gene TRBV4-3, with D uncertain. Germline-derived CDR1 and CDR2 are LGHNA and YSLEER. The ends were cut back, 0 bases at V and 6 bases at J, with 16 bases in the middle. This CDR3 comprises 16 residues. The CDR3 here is CASSQDGDNPTDTQYF. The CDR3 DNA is TGCGCCAGCAGCCAAGATGGGGATAATCCGACGGATACGCAGTATTTT.

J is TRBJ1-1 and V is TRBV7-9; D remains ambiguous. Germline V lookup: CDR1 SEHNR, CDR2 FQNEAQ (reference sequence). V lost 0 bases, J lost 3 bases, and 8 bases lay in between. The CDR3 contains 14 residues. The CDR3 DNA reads TGTGCCAGCAGCTTAGCGCCAGTCCACACTGAAGCTTTCTTT. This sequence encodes CASSLAPVHTEAFF.

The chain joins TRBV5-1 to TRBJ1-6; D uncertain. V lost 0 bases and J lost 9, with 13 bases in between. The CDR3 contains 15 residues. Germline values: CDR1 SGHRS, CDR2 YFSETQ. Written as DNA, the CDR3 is TGCGCCAGCAGCTTGGAGCCGGTTGGTGGTTCACCCCTCCACTTT. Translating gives CASSLEPVGGSPLHF.